The next 17 T cell receptor beta chains were all read from a single sample in a study of blood T cell repertoires in COVID-19. Generated by immunoSEQ multiplex PCR, the TCRdb table keeps only in-frame clones and is missing some. Of 200,000 to 300,000 clones listed, 88% are singletons. The sequencing sample was made of peripheral blood. The receptor set was obtained from a human donor in a cohort sampled during active COVID-19.

The genes are TRBV29-1 and TRBJ1-4; D is uncertain. The ends were cut back, 2 bases at V and 7 bases at J, with 14 bases in the middle. CDR3 length: 14 residues. Germline V lookup: CDR1 SQVTM, CDR2 ANQGSEA. The CDR3 protein is CSVEPPGEPEKLFF. The CDR3 DNA follows: TGCAGCGTTGAACCTCCGGGAGAGCCTGAAAAACTGTTTTTT. Full variable domain (remainder filled in from reference TRBV29-1 and TRBJ1-4): SAVISQKPSRDICQRGTSLTIQCQVDSQVTMMFWYRQQPGQSLTLIATANQGSEATYESGFVIDKFPISRPNLTFSTLTVSNMSPEDSSIYLCSVEPPGEPEKLFFGSGTQLSVL.

The chain uses TRBV6-2 or TRBV6-3 and TRBJ2-5, with 10 bases matching TRBD2. V gave up 2 bases and J gave up 7 bases; unmatched junction bases: 7. Germline values: CDR1 MNHEY, CDR2 SVGEGT. The CDR3 is 15 residues long. The CDR3 DNA sequence: TGTGCCAGCAGTTACCGGGCTAGCGGGAGAGGGACCCAGTACTTC. Protein product: CASSYRASGRGTQYF.

V is TRBV27 and J is TRBJ2-7; TRBD1 matches at 9 bases. In germline, CDR1 is MNHEY, CDR2 SMNVEV (reference sequence). With 8 bases clipped from V and 4 bases from J, the junction kept 9 bases outside the gene matches. The CDR3 has 14 amino acids. CDR3 in DNA: TGTGCCAGCCGAGCCGGGACAGGGCGTTACGAGCAGTACTTC. Protein sequence: CASRAGTGRYEQYF.

This chain joins TRBV2 and TRBJ2-7; the D gene is possibly TRBD2 (6 bases). V lost 4 bases, J lost 6 bases, and 13 bases lay in between. Per germline, CDR1 SNHLY and CDR2 FYNNEI. CDR3 length: 13 residues. CDR3 in DNA: TGTGCCAGCAGTGGGGGGGTAGTAGGCGAGCAGTACTTC. Translating it yields CASSGGVVGEQYF.

The CDR3 spells CASSRRGGNEQYF. CDR3 bases: TGTGCCAGTTCCCGGAGGGGAGGGAACGAGCAGTACTTC. The chain carries TRBV7-8 and TRBJ2-7, with TRBD2 identical over 7 bases. The CDR3 is 13 amino acids. J was trimmed by 5 bases and V by 9 bases; bases with no gene match: 10. Germline CDR1 reads SGHVS; CDR2 reads FQNEAQ.

J is TRBJ2-7 and V is TRBV13; D ambiguous. This CDR3 contains 14 residues. V shed 1 base and J shed 7 bases, with 14 bases lying between them. Germline lookup yields CDR1 PRHDT and CDR2 FYEKMQ (reference sequence). The CDR3 DNA is TGTGCCAGCAGCTTAGTCGACTCCCCACGGGAGCAGTACTTC. This gives the protein CASSLVDSPREQYF. Supplemented by reference TRBV13 and TRBJ2-7, the full variable domain reads AAGVIQSPRHLIKEKRETATLKCYPIPRHDTVYWYQQGPGQDPQFLISFYEKMQSDKGSIPDRFSAQQFSDYHSELNMSSLELGDSALYFCASSLVDSPREQYFGPGTRLTVT.

This clone was seen only a few times. The rearrangement uses TRBV4-2 and TRBJ2-1; 7 bases match TRBD2. The CDR3 consists of 13 residues. J gave up 5 bases and V 8 bases, and 6 bases lay outside the gene matches. Germline assignment: CDR1 LGHNA and CDR2 YNFKEQ. The CDR3 region is CASAWGGDNEQFF. The CDR3 DNA follows: TGTGCCAGCGCTTGGGGGGGAGACAATGAGCAGTTCTTC.

The chain joins TRBV5-6 to TRBJ1-1, with D hard to call. The V gene's germline CDR1 is SGHDT and CDR2 YYEEEE. Deletions cut 0 bases from V and 2 bases from J, with 5 bases between. The CDR3 spans 13 residues. CDR3 sequence: CASSLGVNTEAFF. CDR3 bases: TGTGCCAGCAGCTTGGGAGTAAACACTGAAGCTTTCTTT.

The gene calls are TRBV19 and TRBJ2-1, with D possibly being TRBD2 (7 bases). Germline values: CDR1 LNHDA, CDR2 SQIVND (reference sequence). V was clipped by 5 bases and J by 4 bases, with 18 bases between them. This CDR3 is built from 16 residues. In DNA form, the CDR3 reads TGTGCCAGTAGTCGGACTAGGGGGTTAGGTTACAATGAGCAGTTCTTC. It codes for CASSRTRGLGYNEQFF.

The V call is TRBV9, the J call TRBJ2-7, with 8 bases aligning to TRBD1. The CDR3 runs to 15 residues. Germline V gene data show CDR1 as SGDLS and CDR2 as YYNGEE. Trimming cost V 3 bases and J 3 bases; bases outside gene matches: 8. Here the CDR3 DNA reads TGTGCCAGCAGCGCTGATAAGGACAGGGACTACGAGCAGTACTTC. This sequence encodes CASSADKDRDYEQYF. Drawing the rest from reference TRBV9 and TRBJ2-7, the complete variable domain is DSGVTQTPKHLITATGQRVTLRCSPRSGDLSVYWYQQSLDQGLQFLIQYYNGEERAKGNILERFSAQQFPDLHSELNLSSLELGDSALYFCASSADKDRDYEQYFGPGTRLTVT.

The rearrangement uses TRBV11-3 and TRBJ2-7; 11 bases are a match to TRBD2. The CDR3 is 13 residues long. CDR1 and CDR2 (germline): SGHNT, YENEEA. The V segment lost 11 bases and the J segment 6 bases; nucleotides outside the gene matches: 9. DNA for the CDR3: TGTGCCTCCTCTAGCGGGAGGATGGGCGAGCAGTACTTC. Translating gives CASSSGRMGEQYF.

This clone was counted between two and nine times. The rearrangement links TRBV11-2 to TRBJ2-1; 9 positions match TRBD2. CDR3 size: 15 residues. Unmatched junction bases numbered 8, after V lost 2 bases and J lost 9 bases. The germline V gene encodes CDR1 SGHAT and CDR2 FQNNGV. The CDR3 DNA reads TGTGCCAGCAGCTTACTAGCGGGAACGCTAGGTGAGCAGTTCTTC. Residues: CASSLLAGTLGEQFF.

V gene TRBV4-1 combines with J gene TRBJ2-1, with D possibly being TRBD2 (5 bases). V lost 8 bases to trimming and J lost 8 bases, with 16 bases between them. The CDR3 contains 13 residues. The germline CDR1 and CDR2 sequences are MGHRA and YSYEKL. CDR3 in amino acids: CASRRRVYDEQFF. CDR3 sequence (DNA): TGCGCCAGCCGCCGGCGGGTTTACGATGAGCAGTTCTTC.

This clone has only one observation. The chain links TRBV7-8 to TRBJ2-2, with D possibly TRBD2 on 6 matching bases. The V gene lost 7 bases and the J gene lost 0 bases, with 9 bases spanning the gap. The CDR3 is made up of 14 amino acids. Germline V gives CDR1 SGHVS, CDR2 FQNEAQ. Here the CDR3 reads CASKEGTNTGELFF. As DNA, the CDR3 is TGTGCCAGCAAGGAGGGGACGAACACCGGGGAGCTGTTTTTT.

The CDR3 loop reads CAISARDTSVAGRQYF. CDR3 sequence (DNA): TGTGCCATCAGTGCCCGGGACACTTCCGTCGCTGGGCGACAGTACTTC. The genes are TRBV10-3 and TRBJ2-7, with D possibly being TRBD1 (6 bases). V lost 4 bases to trimming and J lost 10 bases, with 26 bases between them. The CDR3 contains 16 residues. Per the germline V gene, CDR1 is ENHRY and CDR2 is SYGVKD.

V gene TRBV5-8 combines with J gene TRBJ2-7; a weak D match, TRBD2 (7 bases). In germline, CDR1 is SGHTS, CDR2 YDEGEE. This CDR3 has 15 residues. Trimming took 4 bases from V and 4 from J, leaving 18 bases between them. CDR3 sequence: CASSPHGGGGYEQYF. DNA of the CDR3: TGTGCCAGCAGCCCCCATGGGGGGGGCGGATACGAGCAGTACTTC.

The chain carries TRBV5-6 and TRBJ2-3; no firm D call. The CDR3 is 12 amino acids. Germline V gene lookup returns CDR1 SGHDT and CDR2 YYEEEE. V lost 5 bases and J lost 3, with 7 bases in between. CDR3 bases: TGTGCCAGCAGTCTGGAGACAGATACGCAGTATTTT. The encoded protein is CASSLETDTQYF.